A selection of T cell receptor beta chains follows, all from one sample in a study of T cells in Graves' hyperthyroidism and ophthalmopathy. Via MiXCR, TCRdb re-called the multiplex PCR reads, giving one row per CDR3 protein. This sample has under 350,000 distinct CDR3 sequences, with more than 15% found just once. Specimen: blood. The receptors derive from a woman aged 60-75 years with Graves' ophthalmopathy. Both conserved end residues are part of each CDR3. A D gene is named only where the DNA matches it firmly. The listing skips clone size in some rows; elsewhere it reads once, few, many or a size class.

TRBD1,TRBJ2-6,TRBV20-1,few,TGCAGTGCTAGAGGCAGGGGGCGATCTGGGGCCAACGTCCTGACTTTC,CSARGRGRSGANVLTF
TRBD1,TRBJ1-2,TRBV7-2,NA,TGTGCCAGCAGCTTAGCATGGACAGGGGATGGAGGCTACACCTTC,CASSLAWTGDGGYTF
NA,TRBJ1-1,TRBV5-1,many,TGCGCCAGCAGCTTGGGGTCTCGGGACACTGAAGCTTTCTTT,CASSLGSRDTEAFF
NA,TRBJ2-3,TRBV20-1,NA,TGCAGTGCTAGAAATCCCAACTCAGATACGCAGTATTTT,CSARNPNSDTQYF
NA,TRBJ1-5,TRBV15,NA,TGTGCCACCAGCAGAGGTATCCTCTATCAGCGCAATCAGCCCCAGCATTTT,CATSRGILYQRNQPQHF
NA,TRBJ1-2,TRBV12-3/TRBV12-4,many,TGTGCCAGCACAAAGACAGATAACTATGGCTACACCTTC,CASTKTDNYGYTF
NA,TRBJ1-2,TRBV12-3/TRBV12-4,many,TGTGCCAGCAGTTTAGGGGGGACCAACAACTATGGCTACACCTTC,CASSLGGTNNYGYTF
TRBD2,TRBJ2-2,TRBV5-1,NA,TGCGCCAGCAGCCCCTTTAGCGGGAGCTCCACCGGGGAGCTGTTTTTT,CASSPFSGSSTGELFF
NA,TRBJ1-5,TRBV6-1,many,TGTGCCAGCAGTGAAATGGTTCAGCCCCAGCATTTT,CASSEMVQPQHF
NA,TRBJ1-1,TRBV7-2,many,TGTGCCAGCAGCTTGACCCGGAACACTGAAGCTTTCTTT,CASSLTRNTEAFF
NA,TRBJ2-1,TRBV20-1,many,TGCAGTGCTATCAAGATTCGGGGCAGGGACAATGAGCAGTTCTTC,CSAIKIRGRDNEQFF
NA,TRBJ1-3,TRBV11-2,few,TGTGCCAGCAGCTTCGGAGGAAACTCTGGAAACACCATATATTTT,CASSFGGNSGNTIYF
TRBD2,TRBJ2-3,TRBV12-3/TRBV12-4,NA,TGTGCCAGCAGCCAAGACCCGGGGGGGGGAGATACGCAGTATTTT,CASSQDPGGGDTQYF
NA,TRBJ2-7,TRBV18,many,TGTGCCAGCTCACCGTCAGGGGCCTACGAGCAGTACTTC,CASSPSGAYEQYF
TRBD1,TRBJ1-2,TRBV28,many,TGTGCCAGCAGCCCCCCGGGACAGGGGAATGGCTACACCTTC,CASSPPGQGNGYTF
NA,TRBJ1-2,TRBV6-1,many,TGTGCCAGCAGTGAAGTTCCGGGCTCCGGCTACACCTTC,CASSEVPGSGYTF
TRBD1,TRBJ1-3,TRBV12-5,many,TGTGCTAGTGGTTTGGACGTGACAGGGGACTCTGGAAACACCATATATTTT,CASGLDVTGDSGNTIYF
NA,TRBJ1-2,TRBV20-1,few,TGCAGTGCTAGAGCCGTGGACAGTAGGACGATTAACTATGGCTACACCTTC,CSARAVDSRTINYGYTF